One and the same sample provided the 4 T cell receptor beta chains below, sequenced in a study of Siglec-9 on CD8 T cells in melanoma. The data were produced by immunoSEQ multiplex PCR, yet TCRdb's version contains in-frame clones alone and is incomplete. The sample carries approximately 35,000 clones, roughly 80% recorded once. Sample: Siglec-9- CD8+ T cells sorted from blood. Source of these receptors: a human donor in good health.

This clone has just a few counts. DNA for the CDR3: TGTGCCAGCAGTGGGGGGACCGGGGACGGTATAAATGGCTACACCTTC. This translates into CASSGGTGDGINGYTF. This chain links TRBV6-1 with TRBJ1-2; possibly TRBD1 for D (5 bases). The V end was cut by 4 bases, the J end by 6 bases, with 21 bases between. Germline V gene data show CDR1 as MNHNS and CDR2 as SASEGT. The CDR3 is made up of 16 amino acids.

The chain is built from TRBV27 and TRBJ1-6; possible D gene TRBD1, 5 bases. In germline, CDR1 is MNHEY, CDR2 SMNVEV (reference sequence). CDR3 length: 16 residues. V was trimmed by 3 bases and J by 13 bases, leaving 22 bases between them. In DNA, the CDR3 is TGTGCCAGCAGTTTGTACCTAGGGGACCGGGCTAACCCCCTCCACTTT. Its protein is CASSLYLGDRANPLHF.

The rearrangement links TRBV5-6 to TRBJ1-2, with 7 bases aligning to TRBD1. Trimming removed 4 bases from V and 5 bases from J; junction bases left unmatched: 8. This CDR3 has 14 residues. The V gene's germline CDR1 is SGHDT and CDR2 YYEEEE. CDR3 bases: TGTGCCAGCAGCGTAGGGACAGCCCAATATGGCTACACCTTC. Translation gives CASSVGTAQYGYTF.

The genes are TRBV27 and TRBJ2-5, with D unresolved. Germline CDR1 and CDR2: MNHEY and SMNVEV (reference sequence). V was clipped by 6 bases and J by 7 bases, with 9 bases between them. This CDR3 region has 11 residues. CDR3 sequence (DNA): TGTGCCAGCAGCCGCCTGGGGACCCAGTACTTC. Translation: CASSRLGTQYF.